One sample yielded the 17 T cell receptor beta chains listed below, sequenced in a study of T cell repertoires in cytomegalovirus infection. TCRdb independently ran MiXCR on the reads; one entry per CDR3 protein. The sample lists roughly 800,000 distinct CDR3 sequences; just under 30% were seen once. These receptors have no identified antigens. Here the sequenced sample was cultured CD8+ T cells from PBMCs, taken from culture after CMV antigen stimulation. The origin of the receptors is a human donor in good health (CMV status not recorded). Some clones in this sample may be carry-over from other donors' samples.

This clonotype was seen only a few times. CDR3 residues: CASSPDRRSYNEQFF. The CDR3 coding sequence is TGTGCCAGCAGCCCGGACAGGCGTTCCTACAATGAGCAGTTCTTC. V is TRBV11-1 and J is TRBJ2-1, with 7 nucleotides matching TRBD1. This CDR3 is built from 15 residues. Germline CDR1 reads SGHAT; CDR2 reads FQDESV (reference sequence). Trimming removed 5 bases from V and 1 base from J; junction bases left unmatched: 5. Variable domain in full (rest from reference TRBV11-1 and TRBJ2-1): EAEVAQSPRYKITEKSQAVAFWCDPISGHATLYWYRQILGQGPELLVQFQDESVVDDSQLPKDRFSAERLKGVDSTLKIQPAELGDSAMYLCASSPDRRSYNEQFFGPGTRLTVL.

This clonotype was recorded a few times. CDR3 DNA: TGCGCCAGCAGCCTATCTAGGGCCGGGAACACTGAAGCTTTCTTT. It specifies CASSLSRAGNTEAFF. The gene calls are TRBV4-1 and TRBJ1-1; D call uncertain. The ends were cut back, 4 bases at V and 1 base at J, with 13 bases in the middle. Germline V lookup: CDR1 MGHRA, CDR2 YSYEKL. The CDR3 length is 15 residues.

This clonotype appeared many times. The chain is built from TRBV10-3 and TRBJ2-3, with 16 bases fitting TRBD2. Germline V CDR1 and CDR2: ENHRY, SYGVKD. Trimming removed 6 bases from V and 2 bases from J; junction bases left unmatched: 5. The CDR3 covers 17 residues. CDR3 in DNA: TGTGCCATCAGAACCGGGACTAGCGGGGGGGACACAGATACGCAGTATTTT. This encodes CAIRTGTSGGDTDTQYF.

There are a few counts of this clonotype. The chain couples TRBV12-3 or TRBV12-4 to TRBJ1-1, with a weak D call TRBD1 (5 bases). Trimming cost V 4 bases and J 3 bases, with 21 bases left between them. The CDR3 runs to 17 residues. The CDR3: CASSSPPRYGGDTEAFF. Written as DNA, the CDR3 is TGTGCCAGCAGTTCCCCTCCCCGGTATGGGGGGGACACTGAAGCTTTCTTT.

The chain is built from TRBV12-3 or TRBV12-4 and TRBJ2-1; D is tentatively TRBD1 or TRBD2 (5 bases each). V lost 6 bases and J lost 2, with 11 bases in between. The CDR3 covers 14 residues. The CDR3 sequence: CASSRDGTYNEQFF. The CDR3 bases are TGTGCCAGCAGCCGGGACGGTACCTACAATGAGCAGTTCTTC.

In this sample, this clonotype turned up a few times. The chain has TRBV29-1 and TRBJ2-7; no clear D. The CDR3 spans 11 residues. Trimming cost V 0 bases and J 7 bases, with 7 bases left between them. Looked up from germline, CDR1 is SQVTM and CDR2 is ANQGSEA. CDR3 in amino acids: CSVEDLQEQYF. DNA of the CDR3: TGCAGCGTTGAAGATCTGCAGGAGCAGTACTTC.

This clonotype has just a few counts. The chain couples TRBV7-9 to TRBJ1-2; unclear D gene. The V end was cut by 5 bases, the J end by 6 bases, with 10 bases between. CDR1 is SEHNR, CDR2 FQNEAQ, per germline (reference sequence). This CDR3 region has 12 residues. CDR3 DNA sequence: TGTGCCAGCAGCCCCGCGGGTCATGGCTACACCTTC. This codes for CASSPAGHGYTF. The full variable domain, completed using reference TRBV7-9 and TRBJ1-2, is DTGVSQNPRHKITKRGQNVTFRCDPISEHNRLYWYRQTLGQGPEFLTYFQNEAQLEKSRLLSDRFSAERPKGSFSTLEIQRTEQGDSAMYLCASSPAGHGYTFGSGTRLTVV.

This clonotype was recorded a few times. The chain carries TRBV19 and TRBJ2-2, with no clear D. V was cut by 7 bases and J by 6 bases, with 6 bases left in between. The CDR3 has 11 amino acids. Germline V gene sequence: CDR1 LNHDA, CDR2 SQIVND (reference sequence). The CDR3 loop is CASISAGELFF. In DNA, the CDR3 is TGTGCCAGTATAAGTGCCGGGGAGCTGTTTTTT.

This chain uses TRBV27 with TRBJ2-2, with 10 bases lining up with TRBD2. J gave up 4 bases and V 10 bases, and 12 bases lay outside the gene matches. CDR3 length: 16 amino acids. Looked up from germline, CDR1 is MNHEY and CDR2 is SMNVEV (reference sequence). The CDR3 bases are TGTGCCAACGGCTCCCAACTAGCGGGGCCCACCGGGGAGCTGTTTTTT. Its translation: CANGSQLAGPTGELFF.

This clonotype occurred a few times. The chain combines TRBV5-8 with TRBJ2-7; TRBD1 agrees at 10 bases. Germline V gene sequence: CDR1 SGHTS, CDR2 YDEGEE. The CDR3 has 14 residues. The V and J ends lost 3 bases and 5 bases, in that order; junction bases with no gene match: 5. The CDR3 DNA is TGTGCCAGCAGCTGGACAGGGGGGGGCCACGAGCAGTACTTC. This codes for CASSWTGGGHEQYF.

This chain joins TRBV19 and TRBJ2-2, with D tentatively TRBD2 (6 bases). In germline, CDR1 is LNHDA, CDR2 SQIVND (reference sequence). Trimming pared 4 bases from V and 3 bases from J, leaving 21 bases between. This CDR3 has 18 amino acids. The CDR3 sequence is CASSTQAMSAGYTGELFF. In DNA, the CDR3 is TGTGCCAGTAGTACCCAAGCTATGAGCGCGGGGTACACCGGGGAGCTGTTTTTT.

The chain uses TRBV10-3 and TRBJ2-5; D not resolved. Germline CDR1 and CDR2: ENHRY and SYGVKD. This CDR3 region has 13 residues. V lost 10 bases and J 2 bases, leaving 14 bases between the germline ends. DNA of the CDR3: TGTGCCACCACCGCCCGGGCGCAAGAGACCCAGTACTTC. Protein product: CATTARAQETQYF.

The chain recombines TRBV7-8 with TRBJ2-6; possibly TRBD2 for D (5 bases). Germline assignment: CDR1 SGHVS and CDR2 FQNEAQ. The CDR3 covers 17 residues. Between the trimmed V and J ends, which lost 4 bases and 0 bases, there was a span of 13 bases. As DNA, the CDR3 is TGTGCCAGCAGCTACGAGGGTGCCGGCTCTGGGGCCAACGTCCTGACTTTC. Its translation: CASSYEGAGSGANVLTF.

The chain employs TRBV7-3 and TRBJ2-2, with TRBD2 matching 10 bases. V shed 6 bases, J shed 10 bases, and the junction held 14 bases outside the gene matches. The CDR3 sequence is 16 residues long. The germline gives CDR1 SGHTA, CDR2 FQGTGA. CDR3 amino acids: CASSSLAGLSGAELFF. CDR3 DNA sequence: TGTGCCAGCAGTTCACTAGCGGGGCTCTCCGGGGCGGAGCTGTTTTTT.

This clonotype was picked up many times. V usage is TRBV7-2 and J usage is TRBJ2-3, with 15 bases lining up with TRBD2. Unmatched junction bases numbered 13, after V lost 2 bases and J lost 1 base. The CDR3 sequence is 21 residues long. The V gene's germline CDR1 is SGHTA and CDR2 FQGNSA. This CDR3 reads CASSLPTGRTSGGGGTDTQYF. CDR3 DNA: TGTGCCAGCAGCTTACCCACAGGCAGGACTAGCGGGGGGGGCGGCACAGATACGCAGTATTTT.

V gene TRBV7-6 combines with J gene TRBJ2-3; a possible D gene is TRBD2 (6 bases). CDR3 length: 15 residues. The germline V gene encodes CDR1 SGHVS and CDR2 FNYEAQ. V dropped 5 bases and J dropped 0 bases, with 12 bases sitting between them. DNA for the CDR3: TGTGCCAGCAGCATGCTCGGGGGAAGCACAGATACGCAGTATTTT. It yields the protein CASSMLGGSTDTQYF. The entire variable domain, with the rest obtained from reference TRBV7-6 and TRBJ2-3, is as follows: GAGVSQSPRYKVTKRGQDVALRCDPISGHVSLYWYRQALGQGPEFLTYFNYEAQQDKSGLPNDRFSAERPEGSISTLTIQRTEQRDSAMYRCASSMLGGSTDTQYFGPGTRLTVL.

The chain has TRBV9 and TRBJ1-2; possibly TRBD1 for D (6 bases). Germline V gene sequence: CDR1 SGDLS, CDR2 YYNGEE. The CDR3 sequence is 16 residues long. V was shortened by 3 bases and J by 3 bases, with 18 bases between the two germline ends. CDR3 loop: CASSEPLTGSHYGYTF. The CDR3 nucleotides read TGTGCCAGCAGCGAGCCCCTAACAGGGTCCCACTATGGCTACACCTTC.